The subject of this entry is one T cell receptor beta chain. Its cognate antigen is unknown. Sequenced by immunoSEQ multiplex PCR; TCRdb stores in-frame clones only, minus some. This repertoire shows about 150,000 clones, 88% found once; its top ten account for roughly 4%. Noted time point: baseline pretreatment blood. The treatment: 15 Gy SBRT to primary tumor, nephrectomy 4 weeks later. Blood was sampled at baseline, 2 weeks and 4 weeks after SBRT. This record comes from a study of radiation and T cells in renal cell carcinoma. The study's findings and limits: In blood, top tumor clones expanded by 2 weeks, shrinking by 4. Baseline intratumoral clonotype presence is unknown without pretreatment biopsies.

Trimming at V came to 3 bases and at J to 8 bases, leaving 6 bases not matched to a gene. This CDR3 is 15 amino acids long. Per the germline V gene, CDR1 is SGDLS and CDR2 is YYNGEE. Sequenced material: blood, taken from a patient whose treatment included radiotherapy and nephrectomy. The origin of this receptor is a woman aged 70-85 years with renal cell carcinoma. The V call is TRBV9, the J call TRBJ2-2; 11 bases agree with TRBD1. CDR3 nucleotides: TGTGCCAGCAGCGGCTGGACAGGGGGCGCGGGGGAGCTGTTTTTT. Protein: CASSGWTGGAGELFF.